This T cell receptor (beta chain) was found in a study of neurological immune-mediated disorders. Input was 1 million sorted T cells, either CD4+ or CD8+. Study results and limitations: No CDR3 amino acid sequences recurred among expanded clones across subjects, suggesting private repertoires in all groups.

Germline-derived CDR1 and CDR2 are SGDLS and YYNGEE. There are 11 residues in the CDR3. V lost 3 bases to trimming and J lost 6 bases, with 3 bases between them. The cDNA was generated by 5'RACE with 10-nucleotide random UMIs. TCRdb re-called the 5' RACE reads through MiXCR, storing one row per CDR3 protein. Of about 21,000 distinct CDR3 sequences detected, 5.5% to 8% appear once; the ten largest clones hold roughly 40%. This clonotype was recorded at least ten times. Its antigen is still unknown. The V call is TRBV9, the J call TRBJ2-2, with D uncertain. The clonotype comes from a young man in good health. Sequencing was performed on CD8+ T cells from blood. CDR3 loop: CASSGAGELFF. CDR3 DNA: TGTGCCAGCAGCGGGGCCGGGGAGCTGTTTTTT.